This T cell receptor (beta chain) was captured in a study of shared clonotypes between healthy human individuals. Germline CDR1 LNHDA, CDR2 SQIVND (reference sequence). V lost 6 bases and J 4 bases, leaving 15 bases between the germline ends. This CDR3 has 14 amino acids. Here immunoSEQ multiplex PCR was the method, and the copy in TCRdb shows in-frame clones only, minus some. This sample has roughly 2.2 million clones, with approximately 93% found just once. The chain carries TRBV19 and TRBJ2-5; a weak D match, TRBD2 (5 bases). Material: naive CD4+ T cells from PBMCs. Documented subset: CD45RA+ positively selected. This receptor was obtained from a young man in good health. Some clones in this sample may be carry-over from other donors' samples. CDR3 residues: CASRRAAGGETQYF. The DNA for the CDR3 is TGTGCCAGTAGGAGAGCTGCGGGTGGAGAGACCCAGTACTTC.